The rows below give T cell receptor beta chains drawn from one sample of a study of beta chain bispecific antibodies for T cell cancers. No antigen has been assigned to these receptors. One entry per CDR3 protein results from TCRdb running MiXCR on the 5' RACE reads. The sample has 7,000 to 9,500 distinct CDR3 sequences; less than 2.5% are singletons. Source: T cells from a healthy donor cultured with Jurkat leukemia cells, taken from a culture containing an anti-CD19 bispecific antibody. The receptor set was obtained from a human donor in good health. Some clones in this sample may be carry-over from other donors' samples. Each CDR3 is given with its conserved first and last residue. The D gene is left open where the match is weak. Part of the rows lack a size; the others show once, few, many or a class for expanded clones.

J: TRBJ1-2
size: medium-sized
V: TRBV27
D: NA
DNA: TGTGCCAGCAGTCCCCACCCGGGTTTTTGGTATGGCTACACCTTC
CDR3: CASSPHPGFWYGYTF

J: TRBJ2-1
size: many
V: TRBV18
D: NA
DNA: TGTGCCAGCTCACTAACTTCGGGGGGCCCGAACGGGAATGAGCAGTTCTTC
CDR3: CASSLTSGGPNGNEQFF

J: TRBJ2-3
size: many
V: TRBV5-1
D: NA
DNA: TGCGCCAGCAACTTCCTAACCCCCGTAGGAGGGGATACGCAGTATTTT
CDR3: CASNFLTPVGGDTQYF

J: TRBJ1-1
size: many
V: TRBV20-1
D: NA
DNA: TGCAGTGCCGCCCGGGGACCGAACACTGAAGCTTTCTTT
CDR3: CSAARGPNTEAFF

J: TRBJ2-3
size: many
V: TRBV10-3
D: TRBD1
DNA: TGTGCCATCAGTGATTATGACAGGGGAGTAACAGATACGCAGTATTTT
CDR3: CAISDYDRGVTDTQYF

J: TRBJ2-3
size: many
V: TRBV20-1
D: TRBD2
DNA: TGCAGTGCTAAGGGGACTAGCGGAGTCACAGATACGCAGTATTTT
CDR3: CSAKGTSGVTDTQYF

J: TRBJ2-1
size: many
V: TRBV5-6
D: TRBD2
DNA: TGTGCCAGCAGCCAAACCCCGGGACTAGCGGGGAAGATATACAATGAGCAGTTCTTC
CDR3: CASSQTPGLAGKIYNEQFF

J: TRBJ1-4
size: many
V: TRBV5-5
D: NA
DNA: TGTGCCAGCACGGGGACGGGCCTGAGGGAAAAACTGTTTTTT
CDR3: CASTGTGLREKLFF

J: TRBJ2-3
size: many
V: TRBV19
D: NA
DNA: TGTGCCAGTAGTAGCCTTGGCGGCACAGATACGCAGTATTTT
CDR3: CASSSLGGTDTQYF

J: TRBJ2-3
size: many
V: TRBV7-8
D: TRBD1
DNA: TGTGCCAGCAGCTTTGGACAGGGCCCTAGCACAGATACGCAGTATTTT
CDR3: CASSFGQGPSTDTQYF

J: TRBJ2-3
size: many
V: TRBV20-1
D: NA
DNA: TGCAGTGCTAGTTGGCAGGGGCTACCTCTCGTCACAGATACGCAGTATTTT
CDR3: CSASWQGLPLVTDTQYF

J: TRBJ1-1
size: many
V: TRBV28
D: NA
DNA: TGTGCCAGCTCTCTCGTGCCGGAACTGAACACTGAAGCTTTCTTT
CDR3: CASSLVPELNTEAFF

J: TRBJ2-2
size: many
V: TRBV5-5
D: TRBD2
DNA: TGTGCCAGCAGCCCCGGGGGGGGGCTCTACACCGGGGAGCTGTTTTTT
CDR3: CASSPGGGLYTGELFF

J: TRBJ2-5
size: many
V: TRBV5-1
D: NA
DNA: TGCGCCAGCAGCTTGAGAGAGACCCAGTACTTC
CDR3: CASSLRETQYF

J: TRBJ1-6
size: many
V: TRBV30
D: NA
DNA: TGTGCCTGGGGGGTCGGAGGAAGTAATTCACCCCTCCACTTT
CDR3: CAWGVGGSNSPLHF

J: TRBJ1-1
size: few
V: TRBV7-9
D: NA
DNA: TGTGCCAGCAGGGGGGGTAGTACGGACACCTGGGAGCCGAACACTGAAGCTTTCTTT
CDR3: CASRGGSTDTWEPNTEAFF

J: TRBJ1-1
size: many
V: TRBV19
D: TRBD1
DNA: TGTGCCAGTACCCTTAAAGGGGGCATGACTGAAGCTTTCTTT
CDR3: CASTLKGGMTEAFF

J: TRBJ2-3
size: many
V: TRBV7-6
D: NA
DNA: TGTGCCAGCAGCCGATTGGAACTAGCTAGCACAGATACGCAGTATTTT
CDR3: CASSRLELASTDTQYF

J: TRBJ2-7
size: many
V: TRBV7-6
D: TRBD1
DNA: TGTGCCAGCAGCGGAATGGGACAGGGCAACGAGCAGTACTTC
CDR3: CASSGMGQGNEQYF

J: TRBJ2-3
size: many
V: TRBV30
D: NA
DNA: TGTGCCTGGAGTGTACTCTGGACAGATACGCAGTATTTT
CDR3: CAWSVLWTDTQYF

J: TRBJ2-1
size: many
V: TRBV27
D: NA
DNA: TGTGCCAGCAGTTTCCTCGGGGGACCCACCCTTAATGAGCAGTTCTTC
CDR3: CASSFLGGPTLNEQFF

J: TRBJ2-5
size: few
V: TRBV28
D: NA
DNA: TGTGCCAGCAGTTTACGTGGGGCAGAGACCCAGTACTTC
CDR3: CASSLRGAETQYF

J: TRBJ1-1
size: many
V: TRBV12-5
D: NA
DNA: TGTACCATGTGCATTGAAGCTTTCTTT
CDR3: CTMCIEAFF

J: TRBJ2-3
size: many
V: TRBV24-1
D: NA
DNA: TGTGCCACCAGTGATTTGCAAGAGGGGATCGGCGATACGCAGTATTTT
CDR3: CATSDLQEGIGDTQYF

J: TRBJ1-5
size: many
V: TRBV23-1
D: NA
DNA: TGCGCCAGCAGTCGCCCAAGGGGACACGACAATGCGGGCAATCAGCCCCAGCATTTT
CDR3: CASSRPRGHDNAGNQPQHF

J: TRBJ2-7
size: many
V: TRBV11-2
D: NA
DNA: TGTGCCAGCAGCTTCGGTGGGACGGGAAACTCCTACGAGCAGTACTTC
CDR3: CASSFGGTGNSYEQYF

J: TRBJ2-2
size: few
V: TRBV5-1
D: NA
DNA: TGCGCCAGCAGCTTCTTAGGCGGGGAGCTGTTTTTT
CDR3: CASSFLGGELFF

J: TRBJ1-5
size: many
V: TRBV27
D: NA
DNA: TGTGCCAGCAGTTTAAGTCGGTCGGGCAATCAGCCCCAGCATTTT
CDR3: CASSLSRSGNQPQHF

J: TRBJ2-5
size: NA
V: TRBV29-1
D: NA
DNA: TGCAGCGTCGGAGGAGGGATAACAGAGACCCAGTACTTC
CDR3: CSVGGGITETQYF

J: TRBJ1-1
size: few
V: TRBV13
D: NA
DNA: TGTGCCAGCAGCCTGGGGGTCCGGACTGAAGCTTTCTTT
CDR3: CASSLGVRTEAFF

J: TRBJ2-2
size: many
V: TRBV11-2
D: NA
DNA: TGTGCCAGCAGCTTTTATCTCAGTGGGGGGAACACCGGGGAGCTGTTTTTT
CDR3: CASSFYLSGGNTGELFF

J: TRBJ2-1
size: many
V: TRBV5-1
D: TRBD2
DNA: TGCGCCAGCAAAACCTCCGGGACTAGCGGGGGTCAACCCAGGGGGCAGTTCTTC
CDR3: CASKTSGTSGGQPRGQFF

J: TRBJ2-3
size: many
V: TRBV3-1
D: NA
DNA: TGTGCCAGCAGCCAAGATTGGGGAGATACGCAGTATTTT
CDR3: CASSQDWGDTQYF

J: TRBJ2-7
size: many
V: TRBV3-1
D: NA
DNA: TGTGCCAGCAGCCAAGACAGGGGTCGGGACGAGCAGTACTTC
CDR3: CASSQDRGRDEQYF

J: TRBJ2-1
size: many
V: TRBV19
D: TRBD1
DNA: TGTGCCATCGATGGACAGGGGTACAATGAGCAGTTCTTC
CDR3: CAIDGQGYNEQFF

J: TRBJ2-1
size: few
V: TRBV7-9
D: NA
DNA: TGTGCCAGCACCACGGACCACCACATTGAGCAGTTCTTC
CDR3: CASTTDHHIEQFF

J: TRBJ1-1
size: many
V: TRBV20-1
D: NA
DNA: TGCAGTGCTAGGGGGGCTGTCAACACTGAAGCTTTCTTT
CDR3: CSARGAVNTEAFF

J: TRBJ2-1
size: many
V: TRBV4-1
D: TRBD2
DNA: TGCGCCAGCAGCCCCCATGATGTTAGCGGGGGGCCTTACAATGAGCAGTTCTTC
CDR3: CASSPHDVSGGPYNEQFF

J: TRBJ2-1
size: many
V: TRBV3-1
D: TRBD2
DNA: TGTGCCAGCAGCTTTACAGCGGGGGGGCAAGATGAGCAGTTCTTC
CDR3: CASSFTAGGQDEQFF

J: TRBJ2-5
size: many
V: TRBV12-3/TRBV12-4
D: NA
DNA: TGTGCCAGCAGTCCCCCGGAGGGAGAGACCCAGTACTTC
CDR3: CASSPPEGETQYF

J: TRBJ1-1
size: many
V: TRBV7-3
D: NA
DNA: TGTGCCAGCAGCTTCTGGGGACACAAGAACACTGAAGCTTTCTTT
CDR3: CASSFWGHKNTEAFF

J: TRBJ2-1
size: many
V: TRBV7-9
D: NA
DNA: TGTGCCAGCAGCCCCGACAGCTACAATGAGCAGTTCTTC
CDR3: CASSPDSYNEQFF

J: TRBJ1-5
size: NA
V: TRBV12-3/TRBV12-4
D: NA
DNA: TGTGCCAGCAGTTTACCCCCTAGTCAACCCCAGCATTTT
CDR3: CASSLPPSQPQHF

J: TRBJ2-5
size: many
V: TRBV7-8
D: NA
DNA: TGTGCCAGCAGCTTAGATACCGGGTCCGGGGCTAGCCTTCAAGAGACCCAGTACTTC
CDR3: CASSLDTGSGASLQETQYF